This TCR beta chain comes out of a study of OX40 agonist ivuxolimab in advanced cancers. Germline CDR1 and CDR2: MGHRA and YSYEKL. This CDR3 region has 17 residues. V was cut by 2 bases and J by 0 bases, with 17 bases left in between. The protocol was immunoSEQ multiplex PCR, while the TCRdb copy is restricted to in-frame clones and leaves out a portion. Of about 48,000 clones listed, 85% are singletons. The sequencing here drew on CD4+ or CD8+ T cells sorted from blood, taken in a trial of the OX40 agonist ivuxolimab. The receptor's source is an adult with an advanced solid tumor such as melanoma, head and neck, liver or kidney cancer. This chain uses TRBV4-1 with TRBJ2-7; D perhaps matches TRBD1 (6 bases). The CDR3 region has the DNA TGCGCCAGCAGCCAACTTCAGGGGCGGAAGAGCTCCTACGAGCAGTACTTC. It specifies CASSQLQGRKSSYEQYF.